This TCR beta chain was retrieved from a study of technical replicates of blood from several donors (dated by TCRdb to about 2017). Receptor libraries were prepared by the immunoSEQ multiplex PCR assay. Sourced from immuneACCESS, this table was stored by TCRdb with only in-frame sequences that have V and J called. A share of the clones is absent; for the studies checked, an unresolved V gene accounts for under half, and the remainder has no known explanation. The sample records around 79,000 clones, about 90% of which are singletons. The top ten constitute over 0.35% of the sample. This clone was picked up one time. Its antigen is unknown. Base qualities are not at hand, and no much larger clone is one base apart. At the junction V is shortened by 2 bases and J by 0 bases; bases outside the gene matches: 5. The germline V gene encodes CDR1 SGDLS and CDR2 YYNGEE. The CDR3 runs 16 residues from the cysteine to the phenylalanine. Only the CDR3 portion is preserved as DNA: 48 bases, with reading frame beginning at the first base.

The chain links TRBV9 with TRBJ1-3; TRBD1 aligns with 7 central bases. Sample: T cells isolated from PBMCs. The clonotype comes from a human donor in good health. Some clones in this sample may be carry-over from other donors' samples. The CDR3 has the sequence CASSVNRGNSGNTIYF. The DNA sequence reads TGTGCCAGCAGCGTTAACAGGGGAAACTCTGGAAACACCATATATTTT.